These 10 T cell receptor beta chains were sequenced from one sample in a study of OX40 agonist ivuxolimab in advanced cancers. Only in-frame clones appear in the TCRdb table, and some are missing; sequencing was by immunoSEQ multiplex PCR. The sample has about 72,000 clones, just under 90% seen once. The starting material was CD4+ or CD8+ T cells sorted from blood, obtained in a trial of the OX40 agonist ivuxolimab. These TCRs come from an adult with an advanced solid tumor such as melanoma, head and neck, liver or kidney cancer.

This clone appeared once. V usage is TRBV6-5 and J usage is TRBJ1-1, with a possible D match to TRBD1 (5 bases). The V and J ends lost 2 bases and 1 base respectively, with 11 bases between them. The CDR3 has 15 amino acids. Germline-derived CDR1 and CDR2 are MNHEY and SVGAGI. For the CDR3, the DNA is TGTGCCAGCAGTTACGGGTGGGGCCAGAACACTGAAGCTTTCTTT. This encodes CASSYGWGQNTEAFF.

V usage is TRBV4-2 and J usage is TRBJ1-1; D unclear. Germline-derived CDR1 and CDR2 are LGHNA and YNFKEQ. Deletions cut 3 bases from V and 6 bases from J, with 11 bases between. The CDR3 sequence is 13 residues long. CDR3 sequence (DNA): TGTGCCAGCAGCCATTCGCTACAACCTGAAGCTTTCTTT. Protein sequence: CASSHSLQPEAFF.

This clone was detected only a few times. This sequence joins TRBV20-1 and TRBJ1-4, with no clear D. V lost 2 bases and J lost 6, with 4 bases in between. CDR1 is DFQATT and CDR2 is SNEGSKA in the germline V gene (reference sequence). The CDR3 has 11 amino acids. The CDR3 region has the DNA TGCAGTGCTAGATGGGATGAAAAACTGTTTTTT. Translated: CSARWDEKLFF.

The CDR3 sequence is CASSLGVGTDGYTF. The CDR3 DNA follows: TGCGCCAGCAGCTTGGGAGTAGGAACTGACGGCTACACCTTC. The V and J genes are TRBV5-1 and TRBJ1-2; unclear D gene. The CDR3 extends over 14 amino acids. V lost 0 bases, J lost 8 bases, and 14 bases lay in between. Germline V gene sequence: CDR1 SGHRS, CDR2 YFSETQ.

The CDR3 nucleotides are TGTGCCAGCAGTGAATATACCCCCACGGACACTGAAGCTTTCTTT. Its protein is CASSEYTPTDTEAFF. The chain uses TRBV2 and TRBJ1-1; D is unclear. Germline V gene sequence: CDR1 SNHLY, CDR2 FYNNEI. This CDR3 spans 15 amino acids. V was clipped by 2 bases and J by 3 bases, with 13 bases between them.

This clone was counted once. The rearrangement joins TRBV2 to TRBJ1-2; D unresolved. V dropped 4 bases and J dropped 6 bases, with 12 bases sitting between them. Germline V gene sequence: CDR1 SNHLY, CDR2 FYNNEI. This CDR3 contains 13 residues. The CDR3 DNA sequence: TGTGCCAGCAGTGTTGGGCAAGAGGATGGCTACACCTTC. It translates to CASSVGQEDGYTF.

CDR3 loop: CASSRSGTRIEAFF. DNA of the CDR3: TGTGCCAGCAGCCGCTCCGGGACAAGAATTGAAGCTTTCTTT. This chain connects TRBV28 to TRBJ1-1, with D tentatively TRBD1 (6 bases). Trimming stripped 6 bases from V and 7 bases from J, with 18 bases between. CDR3 length equals 14 residues. CDR1 and CDR2 from the germline V gene are MDHEN and SYDVKM.

The genes are TRBV5-1 and TRBJ2-3; 9 nucleotides match TRBD2. J was trimmed by 2 bases and V by 0 bases; bases with no gene match: 4. Per germline, CDR1 SGHRS and CDR2 YFSETQ. The CDR3 sequence is 16 residues long. Written as DNA, the CDR3 is TGCGCCAGCAGCTTGGGGACTAGCGCAGTCACAGATACGCAGTATTTT. Translating gives CASSLGTSAVTDTQYF. Full variable domain (remainder filled in from reference TRBV5-1 and TRBJ2-3): KAGVTQTPRYLIKTRGQQVTLSCSPISGHRSVSWYQQTPGQGLQFLFEYFSETQRNKGNFPGRFSGRQFSNSRSEMNVSTLELGDSALYLCASSLGTSAVTDTQYFGPGTRLTVL.

This chain connects TRBV5-6 to TRBJ2-3; no clear D gene. The CDR3 is 14 amino acids. The germline V and J ends were trimmed by 4 bases and 2 bases, with 11 bases remaining between them. The germline CDR1 and CDR2 sequences are SGHDT and YYEEEE. Here the CDR3 DNA reads TGTGCCAGCAGCCTCGGTGCGCACACAGATACGCAGTATTTT. It yields the protein CASSLGAHTDTQYF.

There are a few counts of this clone. The rearrangement uses TRBV4-1 and TRBJ2-7; no clear D gene. Germline CDR1 is MGHRA and CDR2 is YSYEKL. Trimming shortened V by 4 bases and J by 7 bases, and 17 bases separated the two germline ends. This CDR3 contains 14 residues. The CDR3, as DNA: TGCGCCAGCAGCCCAATACTAAAAATCCAGGAGCAGTACTTC. Residues: CASSPILKIQEQYF.